These T cell receptor beta chains were read from a single sample in a study of CD8+CD57+ T cells in acquired aplastic anemia. MiXCR, applied by TCRdb to the reads, yields one record per CDR3 protein. The sample has roughly 190,000 distinct CDR3 sequences, roughly half seen once. Sequenced input: sorted CD4+, CD8+, or CD8+CD57+ T cells (not recorded which) from PBMCs. These receptors originate from a human donor with aplastic anemia. Both conserved end residues are part of each CDR3. A D gene is named only where the DNA matches it firmly. Only some rows state a clone size, as once, few, many or a class for expanded clones.

V gene,J gene,D gene,clone size,CDR3 DNA,CDR3 protein
TRBV5-1,TRBJ2-6,NA,many,TGCGCCAGCAGCGAGGCAGGGTATCCCTCTGGGGCCAACGTCCTGACTTTC,CASSEAGYPSGANVLTF
TRBV7-2,TRBJ2-7,TRBD2,NA,TGTGCCAGCAGCTTAGCGGGACTAGCGGGAGGGCGACAGAAGGACGAGCAGTACTTC,CASSLAGLAGGRQKDEQYF
TRBV24-1,TRBJ2-5,NA,NA,TGTGCCATCAGGGTCTTGGAGACCCAGTACTTC,CAIRVLETQYF
TRBV2,TRBJ1-2,TRBD1,few,TGTGCCAGCAGTGTGTCGGGACAGGGACGCCTGGGCTACACCTTC,CASSVSGQGRLGYTF
TRBV11-2,TRBJ2-7,TRBD1,many,TGTGCCAGCAGCAAAGAGGGGACAGGGAGGGAGCAGTACTTC,CASSKEGTGREQYF
TRBV15,TRBJ1-1,NA,NA,TGTGCCACCAGCTCCCCTAGGCGGGACCAACGGACTGAAGCTTTCTTT,CATSSPRRDQRTEAFF
TRBV6-5,TRBJ1-2,NA,NA,TGTGCCAGCAGTTACACAGGGAAAAGCGGCTACACCTTC,CASSYTGKSGYTF
TRBV19,TRBJ1-1,TRBD1,NA,TGTGCCAGTAGTATTGCCCCGACAGGGACTGAAGCTTTCTTT,CASSIAPTGTEAFF
TRBV18,TRBJ2-7,NA,many,TGTGCCAGCTCGAGTTCGCGGAACTACGAGCAGTACTTC,CASSSSRNYEQYF
TRBV20-1,TRBJ1-1,TRBD1,NA,TGCGGTGCAGGGGGGACAGCAAACACTGAAGCTTTCTTT,CGAGGTANTEAFF
TRBV14,TRBJ2-1,TRBD2,NA,TGTGCCAGCAGCCAAGACTGGCGGGGGGGTTACAATGAGCAGTTCTTC,CASSQDWRGGYNEQFF
TRBV30,TRBJ1-1,NA,NA,TGTGCCGGGAACAGTCTTTCCAACACTGAAGCTTTCTTT,CAGNSLSNTEAFF
TRBV19,TRBJ2-7,TRBD1,many,TGTGCCAGTAGGACTCCAGGGGGTTCGCACTACGAGCAGTACTTC,CASRTPGGSHYEQYF
TRBV5-1,TRBJ2-5,NA,many,TGCGCCAGCACCTGGACACCCCAAGAGACCCAGTACTTC,CASTWTPQETQYF
TRBV19,TRBJ1-1,NA,NA,TGTGCCAGTAGTATAACCCAGGGATCAGCTGAAGCTTTCTTT,CASSITQGSAEAFF
TRBV13,TRBJ1-1,NA,once,TGTGCCAGCAGCTTCGGGCTGGGCACTGAAGCTTTCTTT,CASSFGLGTEAFF
TRBV24-1,TRBJ2-3,TRBD2,many,TGTGCCACCAGTGATGATAGCGGGAGGAGCACAGATACGCAGTATTTT,CATSDDSGRSTDTQYF
TRBV4-1,TRBJ2-7,TRBD1,NA,TGCGCCAGCAGCCAAGTAGGGACAGCAACCTACGAGCAGTACTTC,CASSQVGTATYEQYF
TRBV27,TRBJ2-5,NA,few,TGTGCCAGCAGTGCGGGGCTCCAAGAGACCCAGTACTTC,CASSAGLQETQYF